These 29 T cell receptor beta chains were all obtained from the same sample, sequenced in a study of beta chain features in type 1 diabetes. Investigators reverse transcribed all isolated RNA, so they sequenced expressed TCRB transcripts. Some clones are missing from TCRdb's copy, which holds only in-frame ones; the method was immunoSEQ multiplex PCR. The sample records 70,000 to 90,000 clones, 30% to 40% being singletons. Sequences were obtained from stem cell memory CD4+ T cells from blood. The receptors derive from a woman younger than 30 in good health.

The gene calls are TRBV19 and TRBJ1-5; perhaps TRBD1 as D (6 bases). V was trimmed by 3 bases and J by 4 bases, leaving 10 bases between them. The CDR3 is 14 amino acids. Germline-derived CDR1 and CDR2 are LNHDA and SQIVND (reference sequence). CDR3 amino acids: CASSIVQGNQPQHF. The CDR3 region has the DNA TGTGCCAGTAGTATTGTCCAGGGGAATCAGCCCCAGCATTTT.

J is TRBJ2-3 and V is TRBV4-2, with D possibly being TRBD2 (7 bases). This CDR3 has 17 residues. Trimming removed 0 bases at V and 3 bases at J, with 16 bases between. CDR1 is LGHNA, CDR2 YNFKEQ, per germline. Here the CDR3 reads CASSQEGGGGGTDTQYF. The CDR3 DNA reads as TGTGCCAGCAGCCAAGAGGGGGGAGGGGGTGGGACAGATACGCAGTATTTT.

J is TRBJ2-3 and V is TRBV25-1; D possibly corresponds to TRBD2 (5 bases). The V end was cut by 4 bases, the J end by 4 bases, with 12 bases between. In germline, CDR1 is MGHDK, CDR2 SYGVNS. The CDR3 runs 14 residues. DNA for the CDR3: TGTGCCAGCAGTGGGACTGCCTGGCCAGATACGCAGTATTTT. It translates to CASSGTAWPDTQYF.

The chain uses TRBV19 and TRBJ1-2; D is unclear. The germline V and J ends were trimmed by 0 bases and 5 bases, with 10 bases remaining between them. Looked up from germline, CDR1 is LNHDA and CDR2 is SQIVND (reference sequence). The CDR3 runs 14 residues. The CDR3 nucleotides read TGTGCCAGTAGTATAGATCCAGGATCATATGGCTACACCTTC. This codes for CASSIDPGSYGYTF.

This clone was seen a few times. J is TRBJ1-2 and V is TRBV7-8; D is unresolved. In germline, CDR1 is SGHVS, CDR2 FQNEAQ. V shed 6 bases and J shed 8 bases, with 19 bases lying between them. This CDR3 has 14 residues. The CDR3 sequence: CASSHTGGKWGYTF. The CDR3 DNA is TGTGCCAGCAGTCACACGGGAGGGAAGTGGGGCTACACCTTC. Full variable domain (missing parts from reference TRBV7-8 and TRBJ1-2): GAGVSQSPRYKVAKRGQDVALRCDPISGHVSLFWYQQALGQGPEFLTYFQNEAQLDKSGLPSDRFFAERPEGSVSTLKIQRTQQEDSAVYLCASSHTGGKWGYTFGSGTRLTVV.

Many counts were recorded for this clone. V and J are TRBV5-6 and TRBJ2-7; weak D call: TRBD2 (6 bases). The CDR3 has 15 residues. Germline-derived CDR1 and CDR2 are SGHDT and YYEEEE. V was cut by 0 bases and J by 2 bases, with 12 bases left in between. CDR3 region: CASSLGDFPTYEQYF. The CDR3 nucleotides are TGTGCCAGCAGCTTGGGGGACTTCCCCACCTACGAGCAGTACTTC.

This chain links TRBV9 with TRBJ2-7; tentatively, D is TRBD1 (6 bases). The CDR3 sequence is 14 residues long. V was shortened by 4 bases and J by 0 bases, with 11 bases between the two germline ends. Germline loops: CDR1 SGDLS, CDR2 YYNGEE. CDR3 DNA sequence: TGTGCCAGCAGCCCCCGGGACACCTCCTACGAGCAGTACTTC. This codes for CASSPRDTSYEQYF.

This clone turned up a few times. V and J are TRBV7-2 and TRBJ2-4; the match to TRBD2 covers 8 bases. The CDR3 has 16 residues. From germline, CDR1 is SGHTA and CDR2 FQGNSA. After removal of 0 bases from V and 5 bases from J, the junction contained 6 bases not matched to a gene. CDR3: CASSLASLAGQNIQYF. DNA for the CDR3: TGTGCCAGCAGCTTAGCGTCGCTAGCGGGCCAAAACATTCAGTACTTC.

The chain employs TRBV19 and TRBJ1-1, with a possible D match to TRBD1 (6 bases). V was trimmed by 3 bases and J by 1 base, leaving 15 bases between them. CDR3 size: 16 residues. Germline loops: CDR1 LNHDA, CDR2 SQIVND (reference sequence). CDR3 sequence (DNA): TGTGCCAGTAGTATTGTAGGGAACAGGGAGAACACTGAAGCTTTCTTT. Its translation: CASSIVGNRENTEAFF.

This clone was observed a few times. The chain has TRBV6-1 and TRBJ2-1, with D maybe TRBD1 (6 bases). V gave up 5 bases and J gave up 8 bases, with 13 bases separating them. This CDR3 region has 13 residues. Looked up from germline, CDR1 is MNHNS and CDR2 is SASEGT. This chain's CDR3 is CASSSRDTDEQFF. Here the CDR3 DNA reads TGTGCCAGCAGTTCCCGGGACACCGATGAGCAGTTCTTC.

V is TRBV6-1 and J is TRBJ1-2; possibly TRBD1 for D (5 bases). V was pared by 4 bases and J by 4 bases, with 16 bases between. The CDR3 spans 15 residues. CDR1 and CDR2 from the germline V gene are MNHNS and SASEGT. The DNA of the CDR3 is TGTGCCAGCAGTGCCGTTCAGGGAGGCGGCTATGGCTACACCTTC. Protein sequence: CASSAVQGGGYGYTF.

The rearrangement uses TRBV5-1 and TRBJ2-7; D is possibly TRBD1 (7 bases). The CDR3 extends over 15 amino acids. Germline CDR1 SGHRS, CDR2 YFSETQ. Trimming removed 7 bases at V and 1 base at J, with 18 bases between. The CDR3 loop reads CASQRGDRLSYEQYF. CDR3 DNA: TGCGCCAGCCAGAGGGGGGACAGATTATCCTACGAGCAGTACTTC.

This clone was seen a few times. The chain has TRBV4-3 and TRBJ2-3, with 8 bases lining up with TRBD2. J lost 1 base, V lost 3 bases, and 3 bases had no gene match. The CDR3 runs 15 residues. Germline V lookup: CDR1 LGHNA, CDR2 YSLEER. CDR3 sequence reads: CASSQSGSGTDTQYF. DNA of the CDR3: TGCGCCAGCAGCCAGAGCGGGAGCGGCACAGATACGCAGTATTTT.

The chain recombines TRBV19 with TRBJ1-6, with TRBD1 as a possible D gene (6 bases). This CDR3 contains 16 residues. Trimming stripped 5 bases from V and 0 bases from J, with 11 bases between. Germline CDR1 and CDR2: LNHDA and SQIVND (reference sequence). The CDR3 bases are TGTGCCAGTAGTGGAGACAGGTCCTCCTATAATTCACCCCTCCACTTT. Protein sequence: CASSGDRSSYNSPLHF.

This chain uses TRBV9 with TRBJ2-3, with 7 bases matching TRBD1. The germline V gene encodes CDR1 SGDLS and CDR2 YYNGEE. The CDR3 has 16 residues. V lost 4 bases and J lost 9; bases outside the gene matches: 17. CDR3 DNA: TGTGCCAGCAGCCAGTCTCCCACAGGGGATCGGGAAACGCAGTATTTT. Amino acid sequence: CASSQSPTGDRETQYF.

This sequence joins TRBV9 and TRBJ1-6, with 9 positions matching TRBD1. V shed 3 bases and J 10 bases; nucleotides not matched to a gene: 5. Germline V CDR1 and CDR2: SGDLS, YYNGEE. This CDR3 has 14 residues. The CDR3 nucleotides read TGTGCCAGCAGCGCTGACAGGGGGAGATCACCCCTCCACTTT. Its protein is CASSADRGRSPLHF.

J is TRBJ2-1 and V is TRBV4-1; unclear D gene. This CDR3 comprises 15 residues. V was cut by 4 bases and J by 4 bases, with 14 bases left in between. CDR1 and CDR2 (germline): MGHRA, YSYEKL. The CDR3 DNA reads as TGCGCCAGCAGCCGAAGTGAGGTTGGGTACAATGAGCAGTTCTTC. Its protein product is CASSRSEVGYNEQFF.

This clone was counted at least ten times. The chain is built from TRBV6-6 and TRBJ2-5; TRBD1 might be the D (5 bases). Trimming left V 6 bases short and J 9 bases short, with 11 bases between. Germline-derived CDR1 and CDR2 are MNHNY and SVGAGI (reference sequence). This CDR3 is built from 11 residues. Here the CDR3 reads CASRQGGAQYF. The DNA of the CDR3 is TGTGCCAGCAGGCAGGGTGGGGCCCAGTACTTC.

The V and J genes are TRBV6-1 and TRBJ2-5; D possibly corresponds to TRBD1 (6 bases). V lost 5 bases and J lost 2, with 9 bases in between. CDR3 size: 13 residues. CDR1 MNHNS and CDR2 SASEGT come from the germline V gene. CDR3 nucleotide sequence: TGTGCCAGCAGTTGGACAGAACAAGAGACCCAGTACTTC. Protein sequence: CASSWTEQETQYF.

This rearrangement joins TRBV11-3 to TRBJ2-4, with 7 bases lining up with TRBD1. This CDR3 has 16 amino acids. Germline CDR1 and CDR2: SGHNT and YENEEA. The V segment lost 5 bases and the J segment 0 bases; nucleotides outside the gene matches: 7. The CDR3 reads CASSPRDSLAKNIQYF. The CDR3 DNA follows: TGTGCCAGCAGCCCCCGGGACAGCCTAGCCAAAAACATTCAGTACTTC.

This clone was observed a handful of times. The chain couples TRBV4-1 to TRBJ2-3, with TRBD2 matching 14 bases. The CDR3 extends over 19 amino acids. V shed 4 bases, J shed 2 bases, and the junction held 11 bases outside the gene matches. The germline V gene encodes CDR1 MGHRA and CDR2 YSYEKL. This CDR3 reads CASSPWGGLAGVFTDTQYF. For the CDR3, the DNA is TGCGCCAGCAGCCCCTGGGGGGGACTAGCGGGAGTTTTCACAGATACGCAGTATTTT.

This chain links TRBV10-2 with TRBJ2-1; perhaps TRBD2 as D (5 bases). V lost 6 bases, J lost 7 bases, and 19 bases lay in between. CDR1 is WSHSY, CDR2 SAAADI, per germline. The CDR3 sequence is 15 residues long. The chain's CDR3 is CASRLQLRTQNEQFF. CDR3 nucleotide sequence: TGCGCCAGCAGATTACAACTTAGGACTCAAAATGAGCAGTTCTTC.

Only one count was recorded for this clone. This sequence joins TRBV4-3 and TRBJ2-2; D possibly corresponds to TRBD2 (5 bases). From germline, CDR1 is LGHNA and CDR2 YSLEER. This CDR3 region has 14 residues. Trimming took 3 bases from V and 3 from J, leaving 8 bases between them. This CDR3 is CASSQRTDTGELFF. The CDR3 bases are TGCGCCAGCAGCCAGAGGACTGACACCGGGGAGCTGTTTTTT.

This sequence joins TRBV11-3 and TRBJ2-1; 11 bases fit TRBD2. With V trimmed by 1 base and J by 8 bases, 13 bases remained unmatched. In germline, CDR1 is SGHNT, CDR2 YENEEA. The CDR3 contains 18 residues. The CDR3 bases are TGTGCCAGCAGCTTAGCTCGATCGTTAGCGGGAGGGCCGGATGAGCAGTTCTTC. It is translated as CASSLARSLAGGPDEQFF.

In nucleotides, the CDR3 is TGTGCCAGCAGCTTCGACAGGGGTGCCGGGACGCAGCAGTTCTTC. Its protein is CASSFDRGAGTQQFF. The chain employs TRBV7-2 and TRBJ2-1, with 8 bases fitting TRBD1. The V gene's germline CDR1 is SGHTA and CDR2 FQGNSA. There are 15 residues in the CDR3. V trimming: 3 bases; J trimming: 11 bases; junction bases outside the gene matches: 12. The variable domain in full, with the rest retrieved from reference TRBV7-2 and TRBJ2-1, is GAGVSQSPSNKVTEKGKDVELRCDPISGHTALYWYRQSLGQGLEFLIYFQGNSAPDKSGLPSDRFSAERTGGSVSTLTIQRTQQEDSAVYLCASSFDRGAGTQQFFGPGTRLTVL.

This clone was counted a few times. The chain couples TRBV7-8 to TRBJ2-2, with D possibly matching TRBD2 (6 bases). CDR1 SGHVS and CDR2 FQNEAQ come from the germline V gene. V dropped 6 bases and J dropped 1 base, with 6 bases sitting between them. The CDR3 covers 13 residues. In nucleotides, the CDR3 is TGTGCCAGCAGAGCGGGGAACACCGGGGAGCTGTTTTTT. It is translated as CASRAGNTGELFF. Looking up the rest from reference TRBV7-8 and TRBJ2-2 gives the full variable domain: GAGVSQSPRYKVAKRGQDVALRCDPISGHVSLFWYQQALGQGPEFLTYFQNEAQLDKSGLPSDRFFAERPEGSVSTLKIQRTQQEDSAVYLCASRAGNTGELFFGEGSRLTVL.

This clone was counted between two and nine times. The chain has TRBV7-9 and TRBJ1-5; 7 bases match TRBD1. V lost 5 bases to trimming and J lost 4 bases; unmatched junction nucleotides: 17. CDR3 length: 18 amino acids. Germline V gene sequence: CDR1 SEHNR, CDR2 FQNEAQ (reference sequence). The DNA for the CDR3 is TGTGCCAGCAGCCGTGGGAGTACGGCAGGGGGGTTTAATCAGCCCCAGCATTTT. This codes for CASSRGSTAGGFNQPQHF.

The chain carries TRBV10-3 and TRBJ1-1; 10 bases agree with TRBD1. Per germline, CDR1 ENHRY and CDR2 SYGVKD. J was trimmed by 5 bases and V by 3 bases; bases with no gene match: 6. This CDR3 is built from 15 residues. CDR3 protein: CAISDPDRGRTEAFF. The CDR3, as DNA: TGTGCCATCAGTGACCCTGACAGGGGGCGAACTGAAGCTTTCTTT.

This sequence joins TRBV9 and TRBJ2-3, with 9 bases identical to TRBD2. V was clipped by 7 bases and J by 6 bases; unmatched bases: 6. Germline V lookup: CDR1 SGDLS, CDR2 YYNGEE. CDR3 length: 13 residues. Written as DNA, the CDR3 is TGTGCCAGCGGCGGCGGGGGGGCGGATACGCAGTATTTT. As protein: CASGGGGADTQYF. Full variable domain (missing parts from reference TRBV9 and TRBJ2-3): DSGVTQTPKHLITATGQRVTLRCSPRSGDLSVYWYQQSLDQGLQFLIQYYNGEERAKGNILERFSAQQFPDLHSELNLSSLELGDSALYFCASGGGGADTQYFGPGTRLTVL.